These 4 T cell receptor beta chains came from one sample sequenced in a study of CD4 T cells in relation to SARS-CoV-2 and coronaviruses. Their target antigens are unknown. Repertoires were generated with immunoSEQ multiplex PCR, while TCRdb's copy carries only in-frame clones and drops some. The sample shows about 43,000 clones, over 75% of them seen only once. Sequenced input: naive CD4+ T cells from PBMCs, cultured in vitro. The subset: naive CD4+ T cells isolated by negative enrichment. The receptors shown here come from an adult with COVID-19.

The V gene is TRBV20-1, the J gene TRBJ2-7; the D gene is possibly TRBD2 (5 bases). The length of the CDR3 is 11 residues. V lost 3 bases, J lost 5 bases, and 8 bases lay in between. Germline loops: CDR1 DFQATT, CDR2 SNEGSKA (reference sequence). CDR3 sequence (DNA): TGCAGTGCTAGGAGGGTCGACGAGCAGTACTTC. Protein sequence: CSARRVDEQYF.

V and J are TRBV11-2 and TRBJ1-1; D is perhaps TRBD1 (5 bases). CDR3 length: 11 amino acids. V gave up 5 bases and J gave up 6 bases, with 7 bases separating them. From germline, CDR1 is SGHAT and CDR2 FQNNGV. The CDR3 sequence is CASSRGSEAFF. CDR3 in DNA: TGTGCCAGCAGCCGGGGCTCTGAAGCTTTCTTT.

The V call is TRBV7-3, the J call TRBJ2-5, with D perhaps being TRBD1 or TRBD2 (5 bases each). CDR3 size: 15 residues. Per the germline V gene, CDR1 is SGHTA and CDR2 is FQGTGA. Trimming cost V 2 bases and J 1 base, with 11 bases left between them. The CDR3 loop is CASSLGPGPQETQYF. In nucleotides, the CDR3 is TGTGCCAGCAGCTTAGGGCCGGGGCCCCAAGAGACCCAGTACTTC.

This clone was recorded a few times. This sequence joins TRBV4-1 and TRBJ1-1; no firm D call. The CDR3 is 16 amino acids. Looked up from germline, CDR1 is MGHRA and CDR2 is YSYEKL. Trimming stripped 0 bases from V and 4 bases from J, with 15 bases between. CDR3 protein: CASSQDRLEAGTEAFF. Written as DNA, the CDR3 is TGCGCCAGCAGCCAAGATCGTTTGGAGGCGGGCACTGAAGCTTTCTTT.